The 14 T cell receptor beta chains below come from one sample, sequenced in a study of blood T cell repertoires in COVID-19. Repertoires were generated with immunoSEQ multiplex PCR, while TCRdb's copy carries only in-frame clones and drops some. The sample has around 140,000 clones, around 83% seen once. The sequenced sample was peripheral blood. The receptors derive from a man in his thirties or forties with COVID-19, enrolled during active disease.

The gene calls are TRBV5-5 and TRBJ2-1, with 8 bases aligning to TRBD1. The CDR3 spans 14 residues. After removal of 4 bases from V and 6 bases from J, the junction contained 6 bases not matched to a gene. Germline V lookup: CDR1 SGHKS, CDR2 YYEKEE (reference sequence). CDR3 DNA sequence: TGTGCCAGCAGCAGCGACAGGGGAGGCAATGAGCAGTTCTTC. Its translation is CASSSDRGGNEQFF.

V is TRBV15 and J is TRBJ1-1, with D unresolved. CDR3 length equals 14 residues. V was shortened by 0 bases and J by 3 bases, with 8 bases between the two germline ends. Germline CDR1 and CDR2: LNHNV and YYDKDF (reference sequence). The CDR3 DNA follows: TGTGCCACCAGCAGAGATAGCCGGGACACTGAAGCTTTCTTT. It is translated as CATSRDSRDTEAFF. Full variable domain (rest looked up from reference TRBV15 and TRBJ1-1): DAMVIQNPRYQVTQFGKPVTLSCSQTLNHNVMYWYQQKSSQAPKLLFHYYDKDFNNEADTPDNFQSRRPNTSFCFLDIRSPGLGDTAMYLCATSRDSRDTEAFFGQGTRLTVV.

The V gene is TRBV18, the J gene TRBJ2-7, with a weak D call TRBD1 (6 bases). Germline CDR1 KGHSH, CDR2 LQKENI. The CDR3 is 16 amino acids. Trimming removed 6 bases at V and 4 bases at J, with 22 bases between. CDR3 protein: CASSPQGTVTTYEQYF. Here the CDR3 DNA reads TGTGCCAGCTCGCCTCAGGGGACGGTGACCACTTACGAGCAGTACTTC.

CDR3 sequence (DNA): TGTGCCAGCAGTGTGGGCAGCACGTTCGATGGCTACACCTTC. As protein: CASSVGSTFDGYTF. The chain has TRBV2 and TRBJ1-2; no definite D call. V was cut by 4 bases and J by 6 bases, with 15 bases left in between. The CDR3 is 14 amino acids. Germline CDR1 SNHLY, CDR2 FYNNEI.

The chain recombines TRBV6-6 with TRBJ2-3; D ambiguous. Germline lookup yields CDR1 MNHNY and CDR2 SVGAGI (reference sequence). The V end was cut by 0 bases, the J end by 3 bases, with 13 bases between. This CDR3 is built from 16 residues. Here the CDR3 DNA reads TGTGCCAGCAGTTACTCGGTCCTAGATACTACAGATACGCAGTATTTT. Its translation is CASSYSVLDTTDTQYF.

The chain joins TRBV30 to TRBJ2-7; possibly TRBD2 for D (6 bases). The V end was cut by 1 base, the J end by 4 bases, with 14 bases between. This CDR3 comprises 14 residues. Germline assignment: CDR1 GTSNPN and CDR2 SVGIG (reference sequence). The CDR3 protein is CAWSGSGPPYEQYF. The CDR3 nucleotides read TGTGCCTGGAGTGGGAGCGGGCCCCCTTACGAGCAGTACTTC.

The chain uses TRBV5-6 and TRBJ1-6, with TRBD1 identical over 12 bases. There are 16 residues in the CDR3. Germline CDR1 SGHDT, CDR2 YYEEEE. The V gene end was trimmed by 2 bases and the J gene end by 7 bases; junction bases not matched to a gene: 4. The CDR3 nucleotides are TGTGCCAGCAGCTTTCGGGACAGGGGGCCGAATTCACCCCTCCACTTT. Amino acid sequence: CASSFRDRGPNSPLHF.

This chain uses TRBV4-1 with TRBJ1-2; 7 positions agree with TRBD1. Germline-derived CDR1 and CDR2 are MGHRA and YSYEKL. With 0 bases clipped from V and 3 bases from J, the junction kept 19 bases outside the gene matches. The CDR3 covers 20 residues. The CDR3 region is CASSQEPPGGQPQGDYGYTF. CDR3 nucleotide sequence: TGCGCCAGCAGCCAAGAGCCTCCTGGGGGACAGCCCCAAGGGGACTATGGCTACACCTTC.

The chain recombines TRBV2 with TRBJ2-5; D is possibly TRBD1 (6 bases). The CDR3 consists of 14 residues. Trimming stripped 2 bases from V and 4 bases from J, with 11 bases between. Germline V gene data show CDR1 as SNHLY and CDR2 as FYNNEI. In nucleotides, the CDR3 is TGTGCCAGCAGTGAACAGGGGCGCGGAGAGACCCAGTACTTC. Protein: CASSEQGRGETQYF.

V is TRBV6-1 and J is TRBJ1-3; D is uncertain. The CDR3 runs 15 residues. The germline V and J ends were trimmed by 2 bases and 4 bases, with 12 bases remaining between them. Germline CDR1 is MNHNS and CDR2 is SASEGT. CDR3 in DNA: TGTGCCAGCAGTGAATGGACTACCGTAGGAAACACCATATATTTT. Its protein product is CASSEWTTVGNTIYF.

This clone showed up just once. This rearrangement joins TRBV4-3 to TRBJ2-2; D unclear. Germline-derived CDR1 and CDR2 are LGHNA and YSLEER. This CDR3 comprises 16 residues. Trimming took 1 base from V and 1 from J, leaving 10 bases between them. CDR3 region: CASSQAWRMNTGELFF. The CDR3 region has the DNA TGCGCCAGCAGCCAAGCGTGGCGGATGAACACCGGGGAGCTGTTTTTT.

This chain's CDR3 is CASSLARASSYEQYF. The CDR3 region has the DNA TGTGCCAGCAGCTTAGCGCGGGCTAGTAGCTACGAGCAGTACTTC. This rearrangement joins TRBV7-9 to TRBJ2-7; maybe TRBD2 (5 bases). The CDR3 is made up of 15 amino acids. Trimming took off 0 bases at V and 3 bases at J, with 12 bases between the two ends. Germline V CDR1 and CDR2: SEHNR, FQNEAQ (reference sequence).

The chain couples TRBV5-1 to TRBJ1-2; TRBD1 agrees at 9 bases. This CDR3 region has 12 residues. With V trimmed by 7 bases and J by 8 bases, 6 bases remained unmatched. Germline assignment: CDR1 SGHRS and CDR2 YFSETQ. DNA for the CDR3: TGCGCCAGCGGACAGGGGAGAGAAGGCTACACCTTC. As protein: CASGQGREGYTF.

This clone was recorded once. The V and J genes are TRBV10-3 and TRBJ2-5; 9 bases are shared with TRBD2. V dropped 5 bases and J dropped 4; count of bases not matched to a gene: 5. CDR1 ENHRY and CDR2 SYGVKD come from the germline V gene. The CDR3 runs to 14 residues. CDR3 sequence (DNA): TGTGCCATCAGTACTACTAGCGGGCGAGAGACCCAGTACTTC. Amino acids: CAISTTSGRETQYF.